This is a list of T cell receptor beta chains from one sample in a study of shared T cell receptors in the human thymus. Clones were read by immunoSEQ multiplex PCR, and TCRdb kept only the in-frame ones, dropping some. The data show roughly 660,000 clones, with over 75% seen just once and approximately 0.01% held by the top ten. The same sample was also studied in work on human thymus T cells.

The sample consisted of thymocytes. The receptors were sampled from a boy in the first two years of life with a congenital heart defect. Each CDR3 is given with its conserved first and last residue. D genes are given only for firm matches. Not every row has a clone size; where given, it reads once, few, many or a size class.

CDR3 protein: CASSQIPRGWVDTQYF; CDR3 DNA: TGCGCCAGCAGCCAAATCCCTCGCGGGTGGGTAGATACGCAGTATTTT; clone size: -; D gene: -; J gene: TRBJ2-3; V gene: TRBV4-1
CDR3 protein: CATNPRGPSYNEQFF; CDR3 DNA: TGTGCCACCAACCCGCGCGGGCCATCCTACAATGAGCAGTTCTTC; clone size: -; D gene: -; J gene: TRBJ2-1; V gene: TRBV6-1
CDR3 protein: CASSQDPSGNSYEQYF; CDR3 DNA: TGTGCCAGCAGCCAAGATCCCAGCGGGAACTCCTACGAGCAGTACTTC; clone size: few; D gene: TRBD2; J gene: TRBJ2-7; V gene: TRBV4-2
CDR3 protein: CASRTIAGGHNEQFF; CDR3 DNA: TGTGCCAGCAGGACCATAGCGGGAGGACACAATGAGCAGTTCTTC; clone size: -; D gene: TRBD2; J gene: TRBJ2-1; V gene: TRBV27
CDR3 protein: CASTLGGALNTEAFF; CDR3 DNA: TGTGCCAGCACCCTAGGGGGGGCCCTCAACACTGAAGCTTTCTTT; clone size: -; D gene: -; J gene: TRBJ1-1; V gene: TRBV5-6
CDR3 protein: CASSQTGLAVQETQYF; CDR3 DNA: TGTGCCAGCAGCCAGACGGGACTAGCGGTCCAAGAGACCCAGTACTTC; clone size: once; D gene: TRBD2; J gene: TRBJ2-5; V gene: TRBV4-2
CDR3 protein: CASSQGRASGNQETQYF; CDR3 DNA: TGTGCCAGCAGCCAAGGAAGGGCTAGCGGCAACCAAGAGACCCAGTACTTC; clone size: once; D gene: TRBD2; J gene: TRBJ2-5; V gene: TRBV7-6
CDR3 protein: CAISDRILAGDVNNEQFF; CDR3 DNA: TGTGCCATCAGTGACCGAATACTGGCGGGAGATGTGAACAATGAGCAGTTCTTC; clone size: -; D gene: TRBD2; J gene: TRBJ2-1; V gene: TRBV10-3
CDR3 protein: CASSRRGFGNQPQYF; CDR3 DNA: TGTGCCAGCAGTCGACGGGGGTTTGGCAATCAGCCCCAGTATTTT; clone size: -; D gene: -; J gene: TRBJ2-3; V gene: TRBV6-6
CDR3 protein: CASTLIPMRTYEQYF; CDR3 DNA: TGTGCCAGCACCCTGATCCCTATGAGGACCTACGAGCAGTACTTC; clone size: -; D gene: -; J gene: TRBJ2-7; V gene: TRBV28
CDR3 protein: CASSFRLRDTEAFF; CDR3 DNA: TGTGCCAGCAGTTTCAGGTTGCGGGACACTGAAGCTTTCTTT; clone size: -; D gene: -; J gene: TRBJ1-1; V gene: TRBV27
CDR3 protein: CASGLAGVNEQFF; CDR3 DNA: TGCGCCAGCGGACTAGCGGGAGTTAATGAGCAGTTCTTC; clone size: -; D gene: TRBD2; J gene: TRBJ2-1; V gene: TRBV4-3
CDR3 protein: CASSVRQADSGNTIYF; CDR3 DNA: TGCGCCAGCAGCGTACGACAGGCCGACTCTGGAAACACCATATATTTT; clone size: -; D gene: -; J gene: TRBJ1-3; V gene: TRBV5-1
CDR3 protein: CASSPRDRVKHEQYF; CDR3 DNA: TGTGCCAGCAGCCCCCGGGACAGGGTAAAACACGAGCAGTACTTC; clone size: -; D gene: TRBD1; J gene: TRBJ2-7; V gene: TRBV5-5
CDR3 protein: CASSPLAGDTGELFF; CDR3 DNA: TGTGCCAGCAGCCCGCTAGCGGGAGACACCGGGGAGCTGTTTTTT; clone size: -; D gene: TRBD2; J gene: TRBJ2-2; V gene: TRBV11-2
CDR3 protein: CASSQVDRGTTGELFF; CDR3 DNA: TGCGCCAGCAGCCAAGTGGACAGGGGGACCACCGGGGAGCTGTTTTTT; clone size: -; D gene: TRBD1; J gene: TRBJ2-2; V gene: TRBV4-3
CDR3 protein: CASSQEPPVSGSITDTQYF; CDR3 DNA: TGCGCCAGCAGCCAAGAACCGCCGGTTAGCGGGAGCATCACAGATACGCAGTATTTT; clone size: -; D gene: TRBD2; J gene: TRBJ2-3; V gene: TRBV4-1
CDR3 protein: CASKMTGSSYEQYF; CDR3 DNA: TGTGCCAGCAAGATGACAGGGTCCTCCTACGAGCAGTACTTC; clone size: -; D gene: TRBD1; J gene: TRBJ2-7; V gene: TRBV14
CDR3 protein: CASSWTGTGPNTEAFF; CDR3 DNA: TGTGCCAGCAGCTGGACCGGGACAGGGCCGAACACTGAAGCTTTCTTT; clone size: -; D gene: TRBD1; J gene: TRBJ1-1; V gene: TRBV2
CDR3 protein: CASSYFSSGSSYEQYF; CDR3 DNA: TGTGCCAGCAGTTACTTCTCTAGCGGGAGCTCCTACGAGCAGTACTTC; clone size: -; D gene: TRBD2; J gene: TRBJ2-7; V gene: TRBV6-5
CDR3 protein: CATSRYRGQATTYGYTF; CDR3 DNA: TGTGCCACCAGCAGATACCGAGGACAGGCGACAACCTATGGCTACACCTTC; clone size: once; D gene: TRBD1; J gene: TRBJ1-2; V gene: TRBV15
CDR3 protein: CASSQAPGVNSGNTIYF; CDR3 DNA: TGCGCCAGCAGCCAAGCCCCGGGGGTCAACTCTGGAAACACCATATATTTT; clone size: once; D gene: -; J gene: TRBJ1-3; V gene: TRBV4-3
CDR3 protein: CASSSRGRYGYTF; CDR3 DNA: TGTGCCAGCAGTTCCAGGGGCCGCTATGGCTACACCTTC; clone size: -; D gene: -; J gene: TRBJ1-2; V gene: TRBV6-1
CDR3 protein: CASSPVPLDRGLETQYF; CDR3 DNA: TGCGCCAGCAGCCCCGTCCCCCTCGACAGGGGGCTTGAGACCCAGTACTTC; clone size: -; D gene: TRBD1; J gene: TRBJ2-5; V gene: TRBV4-3
CDR3 protein: CASTYPGTGGDEQFF; CDR3 DNA: TGTGCCAGCACCTACCCCGGGACAGGGGGAGATGAGCAGTTCTTC; clone size: -; D gene: TRBD1; J gene: TRBJ2-1; V gene: TRBV6-6
CDR3 protein: CASSEPGSGELFF; CDR3 DNA: TGTGCCAGCAGTGAGCCGGGGTCCGGGGAGCTGTTTTTT; clone size: -; D gene: -; J gene: TRBJ2-2; V gene: TRBV2
CDR3 protein: CASTRLASGRAETQYF; CDR3 DNA: TGCGCCAGCACCCGGTTAGCTAGCGGGAGGGCCGAGACCCAGTACTTC; clone size: -; D gene: TRBD2; J gene: TRBJ2-5; V gene: TRBV4-3
CDR3 protein: CASSWGQVTNTEAFF; CDR3 DNA: TGTGCCAGCAGCTGGGGACAGGTCACGAACACTGAAGCTTTCTTT; clone size: -; D gene: TRBD1; J gene: TRBJ1-1; V gene: TRBV5-4
CDR3 protein: CASSAPGESNQPQHF; CDR3 DNA: TGTGCCAGCAGTGCTCCTGGGGAGAGCAATCAGCCCCAGCATTTT; clone size: -; D gene: -; J gene: TRBJ1-5; V gene: TRBV2
CDR3 protein: CASSVAGAPGNTIYF; CDR3 DNA: TGTGCCAGCAGCGTCGCAGGGGCCCCTGGAAACACCATATATTTT; clone size: -; D gene: -; J gene: TRBJ1-3; V gene: TRBV7-2
CDR3 protein: CASSLSRYNEQFF; CDR3 DNA: TGTGCCAGCAGCTTATCCCGGTACAATGAGCAGTTCTTC; clone size: -; D gene: -; J gene: TRBJ2-1; V gene: TRBV27
CDR3 protein: CASRLRGCYEQYF; CDR3 DNA: TGTGCCAGCAGACTCAGGGGTTGCTACGAGCAGTACTTC; clone size: -; D gene: -; J gene: TRBJ2-7; V gene: TRBV2
CDR3 protein: CASSTHVGGVYEQYF; CDR3 DNA: TGTGCCAGCAGTACTCATGTGGGAGGGGTCTACGAGCAGTACTTC; clone size: -; D gene: TRBD2; J gene: TRBJ2-7; V gene: TRBV2
CDR3 protein: CASRCQGGNEKLFF; CDR3 DNA: TGTGCCAGCAGGTGCCAGGGTGGTAATGAAAAACTGTTTTTT; clone size: -; D gene: -; J gene: TRBJ1-4; V gene: TRBV28
CDR3 protein: CASSAPWDREGGRAGELFF; CDR3 DNA: TGTGCCAGCAGTGCACCCTGGGACAGGGAAGGTGGTAGGGCCGGGGAGCTGTTTTTT; clone size: -; D gene: TRBD1; J gene: TRBJ2-2; V gene: TRBV2
CDR3 protein: CASRAQTYEQYF; CDR3 DNA: TGTGCCAGCAGGGCCCAGACCTACGAGCAGTACTTC; clone size: -; D gene: -; J gene: TRBJ2-7; V gene: TRBV2
CDR3 protein: CASSLAEGLGTDTQYF; CDR3 DNA: TGTGCCAGCAGCTTAGCGGAGGGTTTGGGCACAGATACGCAGTATTTT; clone size: -; D gene: -; J gene: TRBJ2-3; V gene: TRBV7-2
CDR3 protein: CASSAGTRDEQYF; CDR3 DNA: TGTGCCAGCAGCGCCGGCACCCGGGACGAGCAGTACTTC; clone size: once; D gene: -; J gene: TRBJ2-7; V gene: TRBV9
CDR3 protein: CSVAAALRYEQYF; CDR3 DNA: TGCAGCGTTGCAGCGGCCCTGCGCTACGAGCAGTACTTC; clone size: -; D gene: -; J gene: TRBJ2-7; V gene: TRBV29-1
CDR3 protein: CASSLSGISSGELFF; CDR3 DNA: TGCGCCAGCAGCTTATCAGGGATTAGTTCCGGGGAGCTGTTTTTT; clone size: -; D gene: -; J gene: TRBJ2-2; V gene: TRBV5-1
CDR3 protein: CATSRGGTIRVLSSTDTQYF; CDR3 DNA: TGTGCCACCAGCAGAGGGGGGACTATCCGAGTCCTTTCTAGCACAGATACGCAGTATTTT; clone size: -; D gene: TRBD2; J gene: TRBJ2-3; V gene: TRBV15
CDR3 protein: CASSVDAPTHRLGGTDTQYF; CDR3 DNA: TGTGCCAGCAGCGTAGACGCTCCGACGCACCGACTAGGTGGGACAGATACGCAGTATTTT; clone size: -; D gene: -; J gene: TRBJ2-3; V gene: TRBV9
CDR3 protein: CASSDFQETQYF; CDR3 DNA: TGTGCCAGCAGCGACTTCCAAGAGACCCAGTACTTC; clone size: -; D gene: -; J gene: TRBJ2-5; V gene: TRBV9
CDR3 protein: CASSVGGQRYTDTQYF; CDR3 DNA: TGTGCCAGCAGCGTAGGCGGTCAAAGATACACAGATACGCAGTATTTT; clone size: -; D gene: -; J gene: TRBJ2-3; V gene: TRBV9
CDR3 protein: CASSDPGPGLAGGPPYEQYF; CDR3 DNA: TGTGCCAGCAGTGACCCTGGGCCAGGGCTAGCGGGAGGGCCGCCCTACGAGCAGTACTTC; clone size: -; D gene: TRBD2; J gene: TRBJ2-7; V gene: TRBV6-1
CDR3 protein: CASSEKGKNTEAFF; CDR3 DNA: TGTGCCAGCAGTGAGAAGGGGAAGAACACTGAAGCTTTCTTT; clone size: -; D gene: -; J gene: TRBJ1-1; V gene: TRBV25-1
CDR3 protein: CSVDPGTAKLNYGYTF; CDR3 DNA: TGCAGCGTTGACCCCGGGACAGCCAAACTTAACTATGGCTACACCTTC; clone size: -; D gene: TRBD1; J gene: TRBJ1-2; V gene: TRBV29-1
CDR3 protein: CASSLGQGAAFF; CDR3 DNA: TGTGCCAGCAGTCTTGGACAGGGGGCAGCTTTCTTT; clone size: -; D gene: TRBD1; J gene: TRBJ1-1; V gene: TRBV27
CDR3 protein: CASSFTPAGIYTGELFF; CDR3 DNA: TGTGCCAGCAGTTTTACCCCTGCGGGAATTTACACCGGGGAGCTGTTTTTT; clone size: -; D gene: -; J gene: TRBJ2-2; V gene: TRBV27
CDR3 protein: CAWNPYAGGRVVLHTIYF; CDR3 DNA: TGTGCCTGGAACCCATATGCCGGGGGGCGCGTCGTCCTGCACACCATATATTTT; clone size: once; D gene: -; J gene: TRBJ1-3; V gene: TRBV30
CDR3 protein: CASSLGDRGTGNTIYF; CDR3 DNA: TGTGCCAGCAGCTTAGGGGACAGGGGCACAGGAAACACCATATATTTT; clone size: -; D gene: TRBD1; J gene: TRBJ1-3; V gene: TRBV7-2
CDR3 protein: CASRTTSGTSYEQYF; CDR3 DNA: TGTGCCAGCAGAACAACTAGCGGAACCTCCTACGAGCAGTACTTC; clone size: once; D gene: TRBD2; J gene: TRBJ2-7; V gene: TRBV6-1
CDR3 protein: CASSYGTSGSNEQYF; CDR3 DNA: TGTGCCAGCAGTTACGGGACTAGCGGGAGCAACGAGCAGTACTTC; clone size: -; D gene: TRBD2; J gene: TRBJ2-7; V gene: TRBV6-5
CDR3 protein: CATSCRGSGVNTGELFF; CDR3 DNA: TGTGCCACCAGCTGTCGCGGGAGCGGGGTGAACACCGGGGAGCTGTTTTTT; clone size: -; D gene: TRBD2; J gene: TRBJ2-2; V gene: TRBV15
CDR3 protein: CASSARDRAKRGHEQYF; CDR3 DNA: TGTGCCAGCAGCGCGCGGGACAGGGCAAAAAGGGGGCACGAGCAGTACTTC; clone size: -; D gene: TRBD1; J gene: TRBJ2-7; V gene: TRBV5-6
CDR3 protein: CASSLGAKETQYF; CDR3 DNA: TGTGCCAGCAGCTTAGGGGCAAAAGAGACCCAGTACTTC; clone size: -; D gene: -; J gene: TRBJ2-5; V gene: TRBV7-9
CDR3 protein: CASSPGRVNNLAKNIQYF; CDR3 DNA: TGCGCCAGCAGCCCCGGCCGGGTCAACAACCTAGCCAAAAACATTCAGTACTTC; clone size: -; D gene: -; J gene: TRBJ2-4; V gene: TRBV4-3
CDR3 protein: CASSYSGTSGETQYF; CDR3 DNA: TGTGCCAGCAGCTACTCCGGGACTAGCGGAGAGACCCAGTACTTC; clone size: few; D gene: TRBD2; J gene: TRBJ2-5; V gene: TRBV11-2